Listed below are T cell receptor beta chains from one sample, sequenced in a study of neurological immune-mediated disorders. TCRdb independently ran MiXCR on the 5' RACE reads; one entry per CDR3 protein. The table includes 23,000 or so distinct CDR3 sequences, about 12% detected once. The sequenced sample was PBMCs. The receptors stem from a woman aged 60-75 years with HTLV-1-associated myelopathy (HAM/TSP). Each CDR3 is given with its conserved first and last residue. A D gene is named only where the DNA matches it firmly. Clone sizes are given selectively: once, few, many, or a class where the clone is expanded.

CASGLTTSGGATDTQYF | TGTGCTAGTGGTTTGACCACTAGCGGGGGGGCAACAGATACGCAGTATTTT | TRBD2 | TRBV12-5 | many | TRBJ2-3
CASSTWGATYNEQFF | TGTGCCAGCAGCACTTGGGGGGCAACCTACAATGAGCAGTTCTTC | NA | TRBV6-2/TRBV6-3 | many | TRBJ2-1
CASSPRRGGNQPQHF | TGTGCCAGCAGCCCACGAAGGGGGGGCAATCAGCCCCAGCATTTT | NA | TRBV9 | many | TRBJ1-5
CASSTQNIADPYF | TGTGCCAGCAGCACACAAAATATTGCTGATCCGTATTTT | NA | TRBV7-2 | many | TRBJ2-3
CASSPIPGAVFTGELFF | TGTGCCAGCAGCCCCATTCCCGGGGCGGTCTTCACCGGGGAGCTGTTTTTT | NA | TRBV11-3 | many | TRBJ2-2
CASSLSGGSYNEQFF | TGTGCCAGCAGCTTGAGCGGGGGGTCCTACAATGAGCAGTTCTTC | TRBD2 | TRBV5-5 | many | TRBJ2-1
CASSLAGRSTDNEQFF | TGTGCCAGCAGCTTGGCGGGCCGGAGTACGGACAATGAGCAGTTCTTC | NA | TRBV5-4 | NA | TRBJ2-1
CASSLEAGAIEEAFF | TGCGCCAGCAGCTTGGAAGCCGGGGCGATTGAAGAAGCTTTCTTT | NA | TRBV5-1 | many | TRBJ1-1
CAISEVISGHGAFF | TGTGCCATCAGTGAAGTTATATCGGGGCATGGGGCTTTCTTT | NA | TRBV10-3 | many | TRBJ1-1
CASSLALTSTDTQYF | TGTGCCAGCAGCTTAGCACTTACTAGCACAGATACGCAGTATTTT | NA | TRBV7-9 | many | TRBJ2-3
CASSSGTGRDQPQHF | TGTGCCAGCAGCTCCGGGACAGGTCGCGATCAGCCCCAGCATTTT | TRBD1 | TRBV7-9 | many | TRBJ1-5
CSAGPQVLRTF | TGCAGTGCTGGTCCCCAGGTCCTCCGGACCTTC | NA | TRBV20-1 | many | TRBJ1-2
CASGRAGSYNEQFF | TGTGCCAGCGGGCGGGCGGGGTCCTACAATGAGCAGTTCTTC | NA | TRBV6-5 | NA | TRBJ2-1
CASSLRTTNNEQFF | TGTGCCAGCAGCTTACGGACTACAAACAATGAGCAGTTCTTC | NA | TRBV11-2 | many | TRBJ2-1
CASSSGVGEQYF | TGTGCCAGCAGCAGTGGGGTGGGGGAGCAGTACTTC | NA | TRBV7-6 | NA | TRBJ2-7
CASSPPASGSVYNEQFF | TGTGCCAGCTCACCACCGGCTAGCGGGAGCGTCTACAATGAGCAGTTCTTC | TRBD2 | TRBV18 | many | TRBJ2-1
CASSLAGGKTEAFF | TGTGCCAGCAGCCTAGCGGGGGGGAAGACTGAAGCTTTCTTT | NA | TRBV7-2 | many | TRBJ1-1
CATSRGRGSDTQYF | TGTGCCACCTCGCGGGGTCGAGGGTCAGATACGCAGTATTTT | NA | TRBV7-6 | many | TRBJ2-3
CASSRNGVTGNTEAFF | TGCGCCAGCAGCCGCAATGGGGTGACAGGGAACACTGAAGCTTTCTTT | NA | TRBV5-1 | many | TRBJ1-1
CSVGGRSNEKLFF | TGCAGCGTTGGAGGCAGGTCTAATGAAAAACTGTTTTTT | NA | TRBV29-1 | many | TRBJ1-4
CASSLGLEVGNTIYF | TGTGCCAGCAGCTTGGGGTTGGAAGTTGGAAACACCATATATTTT | NA | TRBV5-8 | many | TRBJ1-3
CASSGQGEADTQYF | TGTGCCAGCAGTGGACAGGGAGAGGCAGATACGCAGTATTTT | TRBD1 | TRBV6-1 | many | TRBJ2-3
CASSQVRDSPTDTQYF | TGTGCCAGCAGCCAAGTTAGGGACAGTCCCACAGATACGCAGTATTTT | TRBD1 | TRBV14 | many | TRBJ2-3
CSARDGAGGRGELFF | TGCAGTGCTAGAGACGGGGCCGGGGGCAGGGGGGAGCTGTTTTTT | NA | TRBV20-1 | many | TRBJ2-2
CASRQNGGNQPQHF | TGTGCCAGCAGACAAAACGGGGGAAATCAGCCCCAGCATTTT | NA | TRBV6-2/TRBV6-3 | many | TRBJ1-5
CSARDHPYGYTF | TGCAGTGCTAGAGATCACCCGTATGGCTACACCTTC | NA | TRBV20-1 | many | TRBJ1-2
CASSLGQGAYEQYF | TGTGCCAGCAGCCTAGGACAGGGGGCTTACGAGCAGTACTTC | TRBD1 | TRBV14 | many | TRBJ2-7
CASRDSNQPQHF | TGTGCCAGCAGGGATTCCAATCAGCCCCAGCATTTT | NA | TRBV6-2/TRBV6-3 | many | TRBJ1-5
CSVGTGFGETQYF | TGCAGCGTTGGGACCGGATTCGGGGAGACCCAGTACTTC | NA | TRBV29-1 | many | TRBJ2-5
CTSSDPGNRYNEQFF | TGTACCAGCAGCGACCCAGGCAATCGTTACAATGAGCAGTTCTTC | NA | TRBV25-1 | many | TRBJ2-1
CSVELSGDQPQHF | TGCAGCGTTGAGTTATCGGGGGATCAACCCCAGCATTTT | NA | TRBV29-1 | many | TRBJ1-5
CSASSGQTGRNYGYTF | TGCAGTGCTAGTTCGGGACAAACGGGAAGAAACTATGGCTACACCTTC | NA | TRBV20-1 | many | TRBJ1-2
CASSAYREGGTDTQYF | TGTGCCAGCAGCGCTTACAGGGAGGGTGGCACAGATACGCAGTATTTT | NA | TRBV5-6 | many | TRBJ2-3
CASSRGVHEGTQYF | TGTGCCAGCAGCCGTGGGGTCCATGAGGGTACGCAGTATTTT | NA | TRBV3-1 | many | TRBJ2-3
CASSLDRNSPLHF | TGTGCCAGCAGCCTAGACAGGAATTCACCCCTCCACTTT | NA | TRBV7-2 | many | TRBJ1-6
CASSRAGRTQYF | TGTGCCAGCTCTCGTGCTGGGCGGACCCAGTACTTC | NA | TRBV18 | few | TRBJ2-5
CASSNSGDEKLFF | TGTGCCAGCAGCAACAGTGGTGATGAAAAACTGTTTTTT | NA | TRBV6-2/TRBV6-3 | many | TRBJ1-4
CASSQDPRGWLDYGYTF | TGCGCCAGCAGCCAAGACCCCAGGGGGTGGTTAGACTATGGCTACACCTTC | TRBD1 | TRBV4-1 | many | TRBJ1-2
CASSSQGAAYEQYF | TGCGCCAGCAGCTCACAGGGGGCGGCCTACGAGCAGTACTTC | TRBD1 | TRBV5-1 | many | TRBJ2-7
CSARIESSNQPQHF | TGCAGTGCTAGGATCGAGAGTAGCAATCAGCCCCAGCATTTT | NA | TRBV20-1 | many | TRBJ1-5
CASSPEMRTNTGELFF | TGTGCCAGCAGCCCTGAGATGCGGACAAATACCGGGGAGCTGTTTTTT | NA | TRBV7-2 | NA | TRBJ2-2
CASVGQGSGDNVLTF | TGTGCCAGCGTGGGACAGGGATCTGGGGACAACGTCCTGACTTTC | TRBD1 | TRBV6-1 | NA | TRBJ2-6